This T cell receptor (beta chain) came from a study of T cells after yellow fever vaccination. Each CDR3 protein gets one entry after TCRdb re-called the 5' RACE reads with MiXCR. The table records about 430,000 distinct CDR3 sequences, approximately 19% of them present only once. The clonotype originates from a young man who received the YFV17D yellow fever vaccine. This specimen consisted of PBMCs, obtained before the yellow fever booster vaccination.

The CDR3 DNA reads as TGCGCCAGCAGCCAAGATCCGGGACTAGGTGCTGCCGGGGAGCTGTTTTTT. It codes for CASSQDPGLGAAGELFF. The genes are TRBV4-3 and TRBJ2-2, with 8 nucleotides matching TRBD2. After removal of 0 bases from V and 6 bases from J, the junction contained 9 bases not matched to a gene. Germline V lookup: CDR1 LGHNA, CDR2 YSLEER. There are 17 residues in the CDR3.